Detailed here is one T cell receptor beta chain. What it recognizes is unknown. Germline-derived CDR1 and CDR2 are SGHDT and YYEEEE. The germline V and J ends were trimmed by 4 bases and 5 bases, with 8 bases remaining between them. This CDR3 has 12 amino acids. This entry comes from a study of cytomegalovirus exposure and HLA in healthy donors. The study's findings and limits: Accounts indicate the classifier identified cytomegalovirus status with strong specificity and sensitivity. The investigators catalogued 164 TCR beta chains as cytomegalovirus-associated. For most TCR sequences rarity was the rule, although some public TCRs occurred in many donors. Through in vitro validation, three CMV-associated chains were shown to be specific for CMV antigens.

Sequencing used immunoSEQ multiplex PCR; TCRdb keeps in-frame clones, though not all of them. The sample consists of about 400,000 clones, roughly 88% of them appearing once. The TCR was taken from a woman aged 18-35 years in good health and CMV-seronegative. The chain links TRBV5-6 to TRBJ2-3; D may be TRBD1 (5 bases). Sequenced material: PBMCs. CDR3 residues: CASSVRGDTQYF. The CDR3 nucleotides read TGTGCCAGCAGCGTTAGGGGAGATACGCAGTATTTT.